The 6 T cell receptor beta chains listed next were all sequenced from one sample in a study of tumor-infiltrating lymphocytes in primary liver carcinoma. The input was 450 to 550 ng total RNA; TCR beta cDNA was made from it with a constant-region primer. Nested multiplex PCR, run for three rounds with slightly modified ARM-PCR, yielded TCR beta libraries. Primers for the first two PCR rounds were TRBV1-TRBV30 forward primers and a C-beta reverse primer (around 11 cycles per round). MiXCR was run by TCRdb on the multiplex PCR reads, yielding one entry per CDR3 protein. The table records 25,000 to 30,000 distinct CDR3 sequences, approximately 78% of them present only once. The study co-extracted DNA and RNA from roughly 20-30 mg of unsorted bulk tissue. Specimen: liver tumor tissue from sampling region 3. This sample's subset: tumor region T3, left-lateral pole. These receptors came from a man aged 40-49 years with primary liver carcinoma and hepatitis B virus infection.

V is TRBV29-1 and J is TRBJ2-5; perhaps D is TRBD1 or TRBD2 (5 bases each). The CDR3 consists of 14 residues. CDR1 and CDR2 from the germline V gene are SQVTM and ANQGSEA. Deletions cut 4 bases from V and 6 bases from J, with 18 bases between. This CDR3 is CSVALSWTGQTQYF. The CDR3 nucleotides read TGCAGCGTTGCCCTCTCCTGGACGGGACAGACCCAGTACTTC.

By share, this clonotype ranks as large. V and J are TRBV11-2 and TRBJ2-3; D not resolved. This CDR3 has 12 residues. V lost 5 bases and J lost 0, with 3 bases in between. Germline-derived CDR1 and CDR2 are SGHAT and FQNNGV. The CDR3, as DNA: TGTGCCAGCAGCGCCAGCACAGATACGCAGTATTTT. Translating it yields CASSASTDTQYF.

On this clonotype itself: One end of the junction does not line up with germline, which may come from a read error. CDR3 loop: CTSNGKPGLAGGPHEQYF. The CDR3, as DNA: TGTACCAGCAATGGAAAACCGGGACTAGCAGGAGGGCCACACGAGCAGTACTTC. The chain couples TRBV4-2 to TRBJ2-7, with 9 bases aligning to TRBD2. The germline CDR1 and CDR2 sequences are LGHNA and YNFKEQ. The CDR3 totals 18 residues.

V and J are TRBV12-3 or TRBV12-4 and TRBJ2-3, with a possible D match to TRBD2 (5 bases). V lost 2 bases and J lost 6, with 9 bases in between. This CDR3 has 13 amino acids. In DNA, the CDR3 is TGTGCCAGCAGTTTACGGGGTAGGGATACGCAGTATTTT. It codes for CASSLRGRDTQYF.

As to this clonotype: No conserved phenylalanine or tryptophan ends this CDR3, so it is likely a read error. The V gene is TRBV11-2, the J gene TRBJ2-1; D is ambiguous. The germline gives CDR1 SGHAT, CDR2 FQNNGV. The CDR3 contains 14 residues. The CDR3 sequence: CAGSLYWLVSEQFL. CDR3 nucleotides: TGTGCCGGCAGCTTATACTGGCTAGTTAGTGAGCAGTTCTTA.

The chain combines TRBV4-1 with TRBJ2-1; D is unresolved. Per the germline V gene, CDR1 is MGHRA and CDR2 is YSYEKL. CDR3 length: 14 residues. The V and J ends lost 10 bases and 9 bases respectively, with 22 bases between them. CDR3 bases: TGCGCCACCAGTCCGCTCGGTAACAACAGTGAGCAGTTCTTC. Its translation is CATSPLGNNSEQFF.